A single sample gave rise to the 20 T cell receptor beta chains below, sequenced in a study of cytomegalovirus exposure and HLA in healthy donors. The PCR employed 60 Vbeta primers together with 13 Jbeta primers. Method: immunoSEQ multiplex PCR; TCRdb's copy keeps in-frame clones and lacks some. The sample lists some 110,000 clones; approximately 80% were seen once. The sequenced sample was PBMCs. These TCRs come from a man aged 45 to 65 in good health and CMV-seropositive.

This clone showed up just once. The V and J genes are TRBV5-6 and TRBJ2-1, with 9 nucleotides matching TRBD2. This CDR3 is 16 amino acids long. With V trimmed by 4 bases and J by 1 base, 6 bases remained unmatched. From germline, CDR1 is SGHDT and CDR2 YYEEEE. The CDR3 DNA follows: TGTGCCAGCAGCCGCTTAGCGGGAGCGTCCTACAATGAGCAGTTCTTC. This codes for CASSRLAGASYNEQFF.

This sequence joins TRBV4-1 and TRBJ1-2, with 10 bases lining up with TRBD1. V shed 6 bases, J shed 2 bases, and the junction held 9 bases outside the gene matches. Per the germline V gene, CDR1 is MGHRA and CDR2 is YSYEKL. The CDR3 has 16 amino acids. The CDR3 bases are TGCGCCAGCAGACCTACGACAGGGGGCGGAAACTATGGCTACACCTTC. Protein product: CASRPTTGGGNYGYTF.

A word on this clone: One end of the junction is discordant with germline, which a read error may explain. The chain uses TRBV5-6 and TRBJ1-5, with 11 positions matching TRBD1. Germline values: CDR1 SGHDT, CDR2 YYEEEE. The CDR3 covers 16 residues. The CDR3 coding sequence is TGTGCCAGCAGCTTGGGTCCGGGACAGGGGGATCAGCTCCAGCATTTT. Translating it yields CASSLGPGQGDQLQHF.

The chain employs TRBV19 and TRBJ1-2; 7 bases map to TRBD1. The germline V gene encodes CDR1 LNHDA and CDR2 SQIVND (reference sequence). Trimming removed 4 bases from V and 4 bases from J; junction bases left unmatched: 12. CDR3 length equals 16 residues. CDR3 nucleotides: TGTGCCAGTAGTAGGGGGGACAGCGGAAAACTCTATGGCTACACCTTC. It encodes CASSRGDSGKLYGYTF.

V usage is TRBV19 and J usage is TRBJ2-3; 14 nucleotides match TRBD2. The V gene's germline CDR1 is LNHDA and CDR2 SQIVND (reference sequence). CDR3 length: 17 amino acids. The ends lost 5 bases at V and 5 bases at J; junction bases unmatched: 9. In DNA, the CDR3 is TGTGCCAGTAGTCTTAGGGGACTAGCGGGAGATAGAGATACGCAGTATTTT. Translation gives CASSLRGLAGDRDTQYF.

The V call is TRBV7-2, the J call TRBJ2-6, with 11 bases lining up with TRBD1. The CDR3 extends over 19 amino acids. Trimming at V came to 5 bases and at J to 3 bases, leaving 12 bases not matched to a gene. CDR1 and CDR2 from the germline V gene are SGHTA and FQGNSA. Written as DNA, the CDR3 is TGTGCCAGCAGCCCAGGACAGGGGGCGCGAGTTCGTGGGGCCAACGTCCTGACTTTC. It encodes CASSPGQGARVRGANVLTF.

This clone was detected a few times. V and J are TRBV4-3 and TRBJ2-3, with 10 bases identical to TRBD2. Trimming took 0 bases from V and 1 from J; bases not matched to a gene: 1. CDR1 and CDR2 from the germline V gene are LGHNA and YSLEER. The CDR3 is 16 amino acids. CDR3 in DNA: TGCGCCAGCAGCCAAGAGCTAGCGGGAGGCACAGATACGCAGTATTTT. Its translation is CASSQELAGGTDTQYF.

The chain is built from TRBV30 and TRBJ1-2; D remains unclear. V was pared by 5 bases and J by 5 bases, with 9 bases between. Germline V gene sequence: CDR1 GTSNPN, CDR2 SVGIG (reference sequence). This CDR3 has 11 residues. In DNA, the CDR3 is TGTGCCTGGGGAACGGGGTATGGCTACACCTTC. This encodes CAWGTGYGYTF.

The V and J genes are TRBV6-5 and TRBJ1-4, with D perhaps TRBD1 (5 bases). The V gene lost 6 bases and the J gene lost 3 bases, with 14 bases spanning the gap. The CDR3 runs to 15 residues. Germline V gene data show CDR1 as MNHEY and CDR2 as SVGAGI. The CDR3 DNA follows: TGTGCCAGCAGGAGGGACTTTCAGGCTAATGAAAAACTGTTTTTT. Protein: CASRRDFQANEKLFF.

About this clone: Germline is not matched at one junction end, which may reflect a read error. This chain links TRBV5-1 with TRBJ2-6, with a tentative D call TRBD1 (6 bases). This CDR3 is built from 15 residues. Germline V CDR1 and CDR2: SGHRS, YFSETQ. The CDR3 is CASSRGDSGANVLTF. DNA for the CDR3: TGCGCGAGCAGCAGGGGCGACTCTGGGGCCAACGTCCTGACTTTC.

J is TRBJ1-1 and V is TRBV5-1, with D perhaps TRBD1 (5 bases). CDR3 size: 11 residues. Germline CDR1 SGHRS, CDR2 YFSETQ. V was clipped by 8 bases and J by 3 bases, with 8 bases between them. The CDR3 is CASGGDTEAFF. As DNA, the CDR3 is TGCGCCAGTGGAGGGGACACTGAAGCTTTCTTT.

This chain links TRBV30 with TRBJ1-2; D is unresolved. CDR1 is GTSNPN, CDR2 SVGIG, per germline (reference sequence). CDR3 size: 13 residues. Trimming removed 0 bases from V and 2 bases from J, with 7 bases in between. This chain's CDR3 is CAWSVQSNYGYTF. The CDR3 nucleotides read TGTGCCTGGAGTGTACAATCCAACTATGGCTACACCTTC.

The chain combines TRBV5-4 with TRBJ1-2, with 10 bases identical to TRBD1. CDR3 length equals 14 residues. The junction had 9 bases not matched to a gene; V was cut back by 5 bases and J by 8 bases. Germline assignment: CDR1 SGHNT and CDR2 YYREEE (reference sequence). CDR3: CASSTDRGEGGYTF. The CDR3 DNA sequence: TGTGCCAGCAGTACGGACAGGGGGGAGGGAGGCTACACCTTC.

The chain combines TRBV27 with TRBJ1-1; D is ambiguous. The V end was cut by 8 bases, the J end by 1 base, with 14 bases between. There are 14 residues in the CDR3. From germline, CDR1 is MNHEY and CDR2 SMNVEV (reference sequence). In DNA form, the CDR3 reads TGTGCCAGCGCGGAGTTCGGTGGGAACACTGAAGCTTTCTTT. This sequence encodes CASAEFGGNTEAFF.

CDR3 bases: TGTGCCAGCTCTTCTATGGGGGGAGAGACCCAGTACTTC. It translates to CASSSMGGETQYF. The rearrangement uses TRBV19 and TRBJ2-5; D is possibly TRBD2 (6 bases). The length of the CDR3 is 13 residues. Germline V gives CDR1 LNHDA, CDR2 SQIVND (reference sequence). Trimming left V 9 bases short and J 4 bases short, with 15 bases between.

The chain has TRBV9 and TRBJ2-1; a weak D match, TRBD2 (6 bases). Germline CDR1 and CDR2: SGDLS and YYNGEE. This CDR3 spans 15 amino acids. V lost 0 bases to trimming and J lost 2 bases, with 9 bases between them. DNA of the CDR3: TGTGCCAGCAGCGTAGAGCCTAGCGCCTACAATGAGCAGTTCTTC. It specifies CASSVEPSAYNEQFF.

V and J are TRBV4-2 and TRBJ1-2; D perhaps matches TRBD1 (5 bases). The CDR3 covers 16 residues. Trimming stripped 1 base from V and 0 bases from J, with 12 bases between. Germline values: CDR1 LGHNA, CDR2 YNFKEQ. The CDR3 loop reads CASSQVVRESNYGYTF. In nucleotides, the CDR3 is TGTGCCAGCAGCCAAGTCGTCAGGGAATCTAACTATGGCTACACCTTC.

V gene TRBV7-2 combines with J gene TRBJ2-5; D possibly corresponds to TRBD1 (7 bases). The CDR3 is 15 residues long. Germline CDR1 is SGHTA and CDR2 is FQGNSA. Trimming removed 4 bases at V and 5 bases at J, with 17 bases between. The DNA for the CDR3 is TGTGCCAGCAGCTCTAGGAGGGGGCTGGGGGAGACCCAGTACTTC. Translation gives CASSSRRGLGETQYF. Complete variable domain (other parts from reference TRBV7-2 and TRBJ2-5): GAGVSQSPSNKVTEKGKDVELRCDPISGHTALYWYRQSLGQGLEFLIYFQGNSAPDKSGLPSDRFSAERTGGSVSTLTIQRTQQEDSAVYLCASSSRRGLGETQYFGPGTRLLVL.

CDR3 bases: TGTGCCAGCAGTGAGCTGCGGGAGGGCCATGAGCAGTTCTTC. Translation gives CASSELREGHEQFF. The chain recombines TRBV25-1 with TRBJ2-1, with 9 bases that match TRBD2. Losses at the gene ends were 3 bases for V and 8 bases for J; bases not matched to a gene: 5. The CDR3 has 14 amino acids. Germline V CDR1 and CDR2: MGHDK, SYGVNS. The variable domain in full, completed from reference TRBV25-1 and TRBJ2-1, reads EADIYQTPRYLVIGTGKKITLECSQTMGHDKMYWYQQDPGMELHLIHYSYGVNSTEKGDLSSESTVSRIRTEHFPLTLESARPSHTSQYLCASSELREGHEQFFGPGTRLTVL.

The rearrangement joins TRBV25-1 to TRBJ2-1; D call uncertain. V lost 5 bases and J lost 5, with 7 bases in between. The CDR3 covers 12 residues. The germline V gene has CDR1 MGHDK and CDR2 SYGVNS. The CDR3 here is CASSPQNNEQFF. The CDR3 DNA is TGTGCCAGCAGTCCCCAGAACAATGAGCAGTTCTTC.